This T cell receptor beta chain was sequenced during a study of cytomegalovirus exposure and HLA in healthy donors. This clone has only one observation. Antigen: not known. Study conclusions and caveats: Reportedly, fewer N-insertions than the approximately 600-donor mean appeared in an Asian-associated ancestry cluster in a later analysis. Across HLA loci, a later analysis found differing TCR association rates, with DRB1 most and HLA-C fewest.

13 Jbeta primers and 60 Vbeta primers were used for the PCR. This table comes from immunoSEQ multiplex PCR, and its TCRdb copy is limited to in-frame clones, with some not included. The data hold tens of thousands of clones, with roughly 80% observed a single time. The CDR3 extends over 13 amino acids. V was trimmed by 2 bases and J by 1 base, leaving 5 bases between them. Looked up from germline, CDR1 is MNHEY and CDR2 is SVGAGI. V is TRBV6-5 and J is TRBJ1-1; D call uncertain. This clonotype was obtained from a man aged 40-55 years in good health and CMV-seronegative. The sequencing sample was made of PBMCs. CDR3 region: CASSYGPNTEAFF. Written as DNA, the CDR3 is TGTGCCAGCAGTTACGGGCCGAACACTGAAGCTTTCTTT.